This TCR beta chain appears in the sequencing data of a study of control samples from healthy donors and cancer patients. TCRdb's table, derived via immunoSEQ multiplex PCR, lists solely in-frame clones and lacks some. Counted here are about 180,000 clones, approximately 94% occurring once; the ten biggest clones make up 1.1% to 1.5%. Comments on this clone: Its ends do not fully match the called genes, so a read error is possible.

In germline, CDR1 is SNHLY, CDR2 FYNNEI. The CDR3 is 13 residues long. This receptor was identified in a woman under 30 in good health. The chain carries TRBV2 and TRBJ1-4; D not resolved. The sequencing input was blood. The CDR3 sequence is CASKENANEKLFF. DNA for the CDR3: TGTGCCAGCAAGGAGAACGCTAACGAAAAACTGTTTTTT.